The source of this T cell receptor (beta chain) is a study of blood T cell repertoires in COVID-19 (dated by TCRdb to about 2020). For the wider study: Collaborator samples came from the United States, Italy and Spain and covered acute and convalescent phases of COVID-19. Deeply sampled blood TCRbeta repertoires from subjects exposed to, actively infected with, or recovered from COVID-19 were included in the dataset. The prospective study material was composed of cDNA or gDNA derived from T cells, B-cell-depleted T cells, or PBMCs. The repertoires were released in a freely available public database meant as a resource for research on the immune response to SARS-CoV-2. A de-identified subject ID, COVID-19 status, age in years and sex were almost always included in the sample metadata. Where available, HLA class I and class II types were obtained from metadata supplied by the sample provider rather than from assay-based typing. Samples were obtained from the ongoing ImmuneRACE study (first 160 participants) and from over 1,000 subjects provided by 6 global collaborators.

Note on this clone: Its recognized antigen is unknown. The sample holds no much larger clone one base away, and base qualities are not on file.

One collaborating source in Seattle enrolled patients while the patients were actively infected and followed the patients over time throughout the course of disease. Each collaborating institution followed its own protocols to collect whole blood in K2EDTA tubes. For TCRbeta analysis, collaborators shipped samples in one of three forms: frozen whole blood, isolated PBMCs, or DNA extracted from either of those sample types. The immunoSEQ Assay, a bias-controlled multiplex PCR, was used to amplify TCRbeta CDR3 regions from genomic DNA. Per the original workflow: The number of nucleated cells in each sample was estimated by amplification of reference gene primers within the assay. To quantify the absolute abundance of each unique TCRbeta CDR3 rearrangement, sequence reads were collapsed and filtered. For each sample, productive Simpson clonality was calculated as the square root of Simpson's diversity index across productive rearrangements. In TCRdb, the immuneACCESS table is reduced to in-frame sequences with V and J assigned. These tables do not hold every clone; where another copy was compared, an unresolved V gene accounts for under half, and the others remain unexplained. V and J calls and clone size are given by that table; D and trimming were obtained from the DNA. This sample holds about 270,000 clones; approximately 88% were observed only once. Jointly, the top ten make up about 1.5% of the sample.

The CDR3, cysteine through phenylalanine, is 12 amino acids long. Of the read, only the CDR3 DNA is kept; its 36 bases are in frame from base 1. In the germline V gene, CDR1 corresponds to MNHEY and CDR2 to SVGEGT. V loses 4 bases, J loses 8 bases, and the germline ends lie 11 bases apart. General study outcomes and caveats: The amount of clinical and demographic metadata varied by source and participant and was provided uncurated.

The source material was peripheral blood. This TCR came from a human donor with COVID-19, enrolled during active disease. The donor label of this sample is uncertain. This chain joins TRBV6-2 or TRBV6-3 to TRBJ1-2, with the D gene not confidently named. The CDR3 has the sequence CASSFGVRGYTF. The nucleotide sequence is TGTGCCAGCAGTTTTGGAGTTCGAGGCTACACCTTC.